Sequencing of this T cell receptor (beta chain) was carried out in a study of T cell changes during pregnancy in multiple sclerosis. CDR1 is MDHEN, CDR2 SYDVKM, per germline. V lost 7 bases and J lost 4; bases outside the gene matches: 9. This CDR3 has 14 residues. The repertoire was sequenced with immunoSEQ multiplex PCR; TCRdb's copy has only in-frame clones and lacks some. Seen here are more than 80,000 clones, about 90% observed once, and the top ten hold around 1.6%. This sample comprised peripheral blood, obtained before pregnancy. The TCR originated in a female donor with multiple sclerosis, enrolled in a pregnancy study. The chain uses TRBV28 and TRBJ1-1; 7 nucleotides match TRBD1. The chain's CDR3 is CASKSTGAVTEAFF. The CDR3 DNA is TGTGCCAGCAAATCTACAGGGGCGGTCACTGAAGCTTTCTTT.